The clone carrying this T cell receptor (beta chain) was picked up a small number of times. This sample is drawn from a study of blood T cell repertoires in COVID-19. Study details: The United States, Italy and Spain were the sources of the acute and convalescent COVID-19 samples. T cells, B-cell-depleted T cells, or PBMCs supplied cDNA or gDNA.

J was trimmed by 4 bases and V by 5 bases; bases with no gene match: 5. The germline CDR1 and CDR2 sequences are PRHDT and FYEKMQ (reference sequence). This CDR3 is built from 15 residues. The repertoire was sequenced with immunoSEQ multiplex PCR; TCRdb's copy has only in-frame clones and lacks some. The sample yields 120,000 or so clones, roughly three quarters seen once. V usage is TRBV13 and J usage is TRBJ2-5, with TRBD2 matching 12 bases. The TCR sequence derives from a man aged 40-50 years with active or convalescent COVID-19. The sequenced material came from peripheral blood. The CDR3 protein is CASSLLAGGPETQYF. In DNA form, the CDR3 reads TGTGCCAGCAGCCTCCTAGCGGGGGGGCCAGAGACCCAGTACTTC.